This T cell receptor (beta chain) was sequenced for a study of multiple sclerosis patients with progressive multifocal leukoencephalopathy. Indicated time point: before natalizumab initiation. The CDR3 covers 14 residues. Trimming cost V 2 bases and J 7 bases, with 15 bases left between them. Germline V CDR1 and CDR2: SGDLS, YYNGEE. Measured with immunoSEQ multiplex PCR; TCRdb has only the in-frame clones, and not every one. The table records about 32,000 clones, about 92% of them present only once. The chain has TRBV9 and TRBJ2-5; D unresolved. Sequencing used PBMCs. The TCR sequence derives from a man in his thirties or forties with multiple sclerosis. The CDR3 is CASSVWQSARTQYF. CDR3 sequence (DNA): TGTGCCAGCAGCGTCTGGCAGTCGGCGCGGACCCAGTACTTC.